This T cell receptor beta chain appears in the sequencing data of a study of chronic HIV infection and antiretroviral therapy. The germline V gene has CDR1 SQVTM and CDR2 ANQGSEA. The CDR3 is made up of 13 amino acids. V was trimmed by 0 bases and J by 10 bases, leaving 12 bases between them. TCRdb re-derived calls from the 5' RACE reads in MiXCR, one entry per CDR3 protein. The sample has 40,000 to 60,000 distinct CDR3 sequences, about 20% seen once. This clonotype was seen a few times. This rearrangement joins TRBV29-1 to TRBJ1-4; possibly TRBD1 for D (5 bases). The sequencing input was peripheral blood. The source of this sequence is an adult who had HIV and had not received antiretroviral therapy, or was an uninfected healthy control (not recorded which). The chain's CDR3 is CSVEDGGLGKLFF. DNA of the CDR3: TGCAGCGTTGAAGACGGGGGGTTAGGAAAACTGTTTTTT.